This T cell receptor beta chain is from a study of T cell repertoires in cytomegalovirus infection. Background on the study: Both CMV infection and a matching HLA type were indicated by public TCR beta signatures.

Study-level points and caveats: The ex vivo response was dominated by HLA-C-restricted CMV-specific TCR beta clonotypes. Of the TCR beta families, the public ones yielded a cumulative frequency that identified carriers of CMV plus the relevant HLA.

MiXCR, applied by TCRdb to the reads, yields one record per CDR3 protein. This table has 560,000 or so distinct CDR3 sequences, 16% appearing once. Germline V gene lookup returns CDR1 LGHNT and CDR2 FRNRAP. CDR3 length: 13 residues. Trimming shortened V by 3 bases and J by 3 bases, and 7 bases separated the two germline ends. This clonotype was picked up a small number of times. Its target is unknown. The chain recombines TRBV12-5 with TRBJ2-3; D gene ambiguous. The sample was CD8+ T cells from PBMCs. This TCR came from a human donor in good health (CMV status not recorded). Some clones in this sample may be carry-over from other donors' samples. CDR3 residues: CASGLLWTDTQYF. The CDR3 bases are TGTGCTAGTGGTTTACTGTGGACAGATACGCAGTATTTT.